This T cell receptor beta chain derives from a study of T cells in Graves' hyperthyroidism and ophthalmopathy. In its sample, this clonotype was seen a few times. The TCR beta CDR3 regions underwent amplification using RNA transcripts as the source. Using the HTBI primer set, a first-round RT-PCR was run on the TCR CDR3. TCRdb recomputed calls from the multiplex PCR reads with MiXCR, one row per CDR3 protein. The table shows roughly 700,000 distinct CDR3 sequences, with 35% occurring only once. The V gene lost 4 bases and the J gene lost 4 bases, with 15 bases spanning the gap. CDR1 and CDR2 from the germline V gene are SGDLS and YYNGEE. The CDR3 consists of 15 residues.

The rearrangement uses TRBV9 and TRBJ1-3; D perhaps matches TRBD1 (5 bases). The TCR was taken from a woman aged 40 to 50 with Graves' hyperthyroidism. Sequenced: blood. CDR3 sequence reads: CASSSRDLGGNTIYF. Here the CDR3 DNA reads TGTGCCAGCAGCAGCCGGGACCTAGGCGGAAACACCATATATTTT.